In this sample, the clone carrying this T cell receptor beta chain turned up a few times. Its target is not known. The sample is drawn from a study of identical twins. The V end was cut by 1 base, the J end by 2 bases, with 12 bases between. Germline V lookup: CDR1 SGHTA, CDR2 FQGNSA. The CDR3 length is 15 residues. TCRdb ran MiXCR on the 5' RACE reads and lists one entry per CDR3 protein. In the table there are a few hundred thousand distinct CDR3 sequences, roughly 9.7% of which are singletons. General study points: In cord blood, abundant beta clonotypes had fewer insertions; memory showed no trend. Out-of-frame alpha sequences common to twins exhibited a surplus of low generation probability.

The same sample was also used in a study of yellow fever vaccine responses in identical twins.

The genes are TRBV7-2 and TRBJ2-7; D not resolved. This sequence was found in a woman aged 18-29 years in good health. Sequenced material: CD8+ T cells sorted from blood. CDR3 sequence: CASSLDPGTPYEQYF. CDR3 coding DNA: TGTGCCAGCAGCTTAGATCCGGGTACCCCCTACGAGCAGTACTTC.